Sequencing of this T cell receptor beta chain was carried out in a study of blood T cell repertoires in COVID-19 (dated by TCRdb to 2018 to 2021). Context from the whole study: Samples from collaborators originated in the United States, Italy and Spain and spanned both the acute and convalescent phases of COVID-19. The dataset comprised deeply sampled blood TCRbeta repertoires from subjects exposed to, actively infected with, or recovered from COVID-19. The repertoires were released in a freely available public database meant as a resource for research on the immune response to SARS-CoV-2. Sample metadata almost always included a de-identified subject ID, COVID-19 status, age in years and sex. Where available, HLA class I and class II types were taken from metadata supplied by the sample provider and were not determined by assay-based typing. Samples came from the ongoing ImmuneRACE study (first 160 participants) plus 1,254 subjects from 6 global collaborators. The prospective study material was composed of cDNA or gDNA derived from T cells, B-cell-depleted T cells, or PBMCs. Overall study outcomes, separate from this receptor: The amount of clinical and demographic metadata varied by source and participant and was provided uncurated.

Of note for this clone: Its antigen remains undetermined. The input lacks base qualities; no much larger clone sits a single base away.

TCRbeta CDR3 regions were amplified from genomic DNA using the immunoSEQ Assay, a bias-controlled multiplex PCR. Per the authors' processing: Nucleated cell counts per sample were estimated from amplification of reference gene primers within the assay. To quantify the absolute abundance of each unique TCRbeta CDR3 rearrangement, sequence reads were collapsed and filtered. Productive Simpson clonality was computed per sample as the square root of Simpson's diversity index over productive rearrangements. The table comes from immuneACCESS by way of TCRdb, which keeps in-frame sequences with V and J called. Part of the clones is missing from these tables; in studies checked, under half for an unresolved V gene and the rest for unknown reasons. From that table come the V and J calls and clone size; the DNA was used to work out D and trimming. Present in this sample are about 330,000 clones, about 87% of which were seen just once. The biggest ten clones account for 5.3% of the sample.

In the prospective study, participants were about 18 to 95 years old, resided in 24 geographic areas of the United States, and were enrolled through a virtual design. Cohort assignment in the prospective study relied on participant-reported clinical history from a screening survey and a study questionnaire. Recovered participants in ImmuneRACE Cohort 3 were defined as having two consecutive negative NP/OP PCR tests, clearance from a healthcare professional, or resolution of symptoms. Each participant in the prospective study had whole blood, serum and a nasopharyngeal or oropharyngeal swab collected by mobile phlebotomists. Additional blood draws and questionnaires over a roughly two-month period could optionally be provided by prospective study participants. Before DNA extraction, blood samples from the prospective study were shipped at room temperature or frozen. V drops 11 bases and J drops 1 base, leaving 8 bases in between. The CDR3 starts with the cysteine, ends with the phenylalanine, and has 12 residues. Only CDR3 DNA is held: 36 bases, read in frame from base 1.

The specimen was PBMCs or T cells enriched from blood (not recorded which). The sequence is built from TRBV12-3 or TRBV12-4 and TRBJ2-2, with the identity of the D gene unclear. This TCR came from a woman aged 25 to 45 who had recovered from COVID-19. Read as DNA, the sequence is TGTGCCTCCTCGCGGAACACCGGGGAGCTGTTTTTT. Its coded protein is CASSRNTGELFF.